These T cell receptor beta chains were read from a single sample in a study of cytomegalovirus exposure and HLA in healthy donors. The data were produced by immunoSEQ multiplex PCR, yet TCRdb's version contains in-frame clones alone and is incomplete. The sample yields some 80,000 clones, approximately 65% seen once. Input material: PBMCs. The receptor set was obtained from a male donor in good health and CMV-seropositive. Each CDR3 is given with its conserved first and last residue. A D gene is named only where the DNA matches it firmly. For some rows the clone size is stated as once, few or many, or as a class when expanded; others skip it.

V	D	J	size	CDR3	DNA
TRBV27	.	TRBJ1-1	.	CASSLGSGHSEAFF	TGTGCCAGCAGCCTAGGATCCGGACACTCTGAAGCTTTCTTT
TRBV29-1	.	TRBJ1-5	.	CSVGSLNQPQHF	TGCAGCGTTGGGAGTCTCAATCAGCCCCAGCATTTT
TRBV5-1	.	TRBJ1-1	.	CASSLDLTGPLRKAFF	TGCGCCAGCAGCTTGGACCTTACAGGGCCCCTAAGGAAAGCTTTCTTT
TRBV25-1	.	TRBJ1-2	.	CAISSGAYGYTF	TGTGCCATCTCGAGCGGGGCCTATGGCTACACCTTC
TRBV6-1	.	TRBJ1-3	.	CASSEAAPSNTIYF	TGTGCCAGCAGTGAAGCGGCTCCGTCTAACACCATATATTTT
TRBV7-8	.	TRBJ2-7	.	CASSPPQGAETF	TGTGCCAGCAGCCCGCCACAGGGAGCCGAAACTTTC
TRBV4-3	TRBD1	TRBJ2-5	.	CASSQGMGQGLETQYF	TGCGCCAGCAGCCAGGGCATGGGACAGGGGCTAGAGACCCAGTACTTC
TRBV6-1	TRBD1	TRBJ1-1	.	CASLLRQGAPTEAFF	TGTGCCAGCCTCCTTCGACAGGGGGCGCCGACTGAAGCTTTCTTT
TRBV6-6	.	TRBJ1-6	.	CASSGAGGVDSPLHF	TGTGCCAGCAGTGGCGCAGGAGGGGTCGATTCACCCCTCCACTTT
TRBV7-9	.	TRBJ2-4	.	CASSWDLGTIDIQYF	TGTGCCAGCAGCTGGGACTTGGGGACGATAGACATTCAGTACTTC
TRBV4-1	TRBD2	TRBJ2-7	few	CASSPGGGGYEQYF	TGCGCCAGCAGCCCTGGGGGGGGAGGCTACGAGCAGTACTTC
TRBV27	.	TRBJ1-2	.	CASMGGLNYGYTF	TGTGCCAGCATGGGGGGGCTCAACTATGGCTACACCTTC
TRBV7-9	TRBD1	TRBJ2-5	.	CASSSITRGQGTGETQYF	TGTGCCAGCAGCTCCATAACCCGGGGACAGGGGACTGGGGAGACCCAGTACTTC
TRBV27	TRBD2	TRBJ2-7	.	CASSSASGAYEQYF	TGTGCCAGCAGTTCTGCTAGCGGGGCTTACGAGCAGTACTTC
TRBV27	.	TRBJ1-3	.	CASSSQGVGNTIYF	TGTGCCAGCAGTTCACAGGGTGTGGGAAACACCATATATTTT
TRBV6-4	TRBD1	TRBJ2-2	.	CASSAGTANTGELFF	TGTGCCAGCAGTGCCGGGACAGCGAACACCGGGGAGCTGTTTTTT
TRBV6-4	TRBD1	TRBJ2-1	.	CASSPAVTGTNEQFF	TGTGCCAGCAGTCCCGCTGTGACAGGGACCAATGAGCAGTTCTTC
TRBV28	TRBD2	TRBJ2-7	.	CASSPASGGPNEQYF	TGTGCCAGCAGTCCCGCTAGCGGGGGGCCCAACGAGCAGTACTTC
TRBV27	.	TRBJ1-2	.	CASSSSQGFNYGYTF	TGTGCCAGCAGTTCATCACAGGGTTTCAACTATGGCTACACCTTC
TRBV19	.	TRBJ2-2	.	CASSRGSNTGELFF	TGTGCCAGTAGCAGGGGTTCGAACACCGGGGAGCTGTTTTTT
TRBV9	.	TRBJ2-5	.	CASSLSPTREETQYF	TGTGCCAGCAGCCTAAGCCCGACTCGTGAGGAGACCCAGTACTTC
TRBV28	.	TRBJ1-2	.	CASSLRGDHGYTF	TGTGCCAGCAGTTTAAGGGGTGATCATGGCTACACCTTC
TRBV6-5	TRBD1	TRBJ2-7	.	CASRETGKSYEQYF	TGTGCCAGCAGAGAGACAGGGAAGTCCTACGAGCAGTACTTC
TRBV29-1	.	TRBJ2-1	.	CSVGGYNEQFF	TGCAGCGTTGGAGGTTACAATGAGCAGTTCTTC
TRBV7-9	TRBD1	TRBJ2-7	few	CASSLTDRDYEQYF	TGTGCCAGCAGCTTAACTGACAGGGACTACGAGCAGTACTTC
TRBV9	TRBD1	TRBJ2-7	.	CASSVGTGGTYEQYF	TGTGCCAGCAGCGTAGGGACAGGGGGCACCTACGAGCAGTACTTC
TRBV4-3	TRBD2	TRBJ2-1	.	CASSPGLAGGDEQFF	TGCGCCAGCAGTCCCGGACTAGCGGGAGGGGATGAGCAGTTCTTC
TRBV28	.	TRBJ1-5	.	CASSLGQRSYSNQPQHF	TGTGCCAGCAGTTTAGGACAGAGAAGCTATAGCAATCAGCCCCAGCATTTT
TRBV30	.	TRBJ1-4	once	CAWSDTATNEKLFF	TGTGCCTGGAGCGACACTGCAACTAATGAAAAACTGTTTTTT
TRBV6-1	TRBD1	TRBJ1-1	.	CASSLDRVRTEAFF	TGTGCCAGCAGCCTGGACAGGGTGAGGACTGAAGCTTTCTTT
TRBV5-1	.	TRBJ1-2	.	CASSLADSSYGYTF	TGCGCCAGCAGCTTGGCCGACAGCTCATATGGCTACACCTTC
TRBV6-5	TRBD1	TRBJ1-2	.	CASSSDPGGSRDGYTF	TGTGCCAGCAGTTCCGACCCAGGGGGGAGTCGTGATGGCTACACCTTC
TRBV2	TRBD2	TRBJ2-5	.	CASSLAGGLETQYF	TGTGCCAGCAGCTTAGCGGGGGGGTTGGAGACCCAGTACTTC
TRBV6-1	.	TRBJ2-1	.	CASSPSDYYNEQFF	TGTGCCAGTTCCCCATCGGACTACTACAATGAGCAGTTCTTC
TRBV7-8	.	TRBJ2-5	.	CASSLEVGRETQYF	TGTGCCAGCAGCTTAGAGGTGGGCCGCGAGACCCAGTACTTC
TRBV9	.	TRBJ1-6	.	CASSVAGEDSPLHF	TGTGCCAGCAGCGTAGCCGGGGAGGATTCACCCCTCCACTTT
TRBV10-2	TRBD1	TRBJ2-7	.	CASSEQGSYEQYF	TGCGCCAGCAGTGAACAGGGGTCCTACGAGCAGTACTTC